The 8 T cell receptor beta chains given below trace back to one sample, sequenced in a study of cytomegalovirus exposure and HLA in healthy donors. Profiled with immunoSEQ multiplex PCR; TCRdb holds only in-frame clones, not every one. The repertoire has just over 20,000 clones, roughly 97% of them found once; the top ten carry 8.5% to 10%. Material for sequencing was PBMCs. Source of these receptors: a man in his thirties or forties in good health and CMV-seropositive.

The chain is built from TRBV30 and TRBJ2-7; D is possibly TRBD1 (6 bases). The CDR3 runs to 15 residues. Germline assignment: CDR1 GTSNPN and CDR2 SVGIG (reference sequence). Trimming removed 2 bases from V and 5 bases from J, with 19 bases in between. In nucleotides, the CDR3 is TGTGCCTGGAGTCCCAAGACAACACAGGGAAACGAGCAGTACTTC. Translation gives CAWSPKTTQGNEQYF.

The chain employs TRBV4-1 and TRBJ2-7; TRBD1 is a possible D gene (6 bases). Between the trimmed V and J ends, which lost 3 bases and 0 bases, there was a span of 18 bases. The CDR3 length is 17 residues. Germline CDR1 MGHRA, CDR2 YSYEKL. The CDR3 loop reads CASSHPPRGPVSYEQYF. For the CDR3, the DNA is TGCGCCAGCAGCCACCCTCCCAGGGGACCTGTCTCCTACGAGCAGTACTTC.

The rearrangement uses TRBV10-3 and TRBJ2-2, with 11 bases fitting TRBD2. This CDR3 region has 16 residues. The ends lost 2 bases at V and 5 bases at J; junction bases unmatched: 4. CDR1 and CDR2 from the germline V gene are ENHRY and SYGVKD. This chain's CDR3 is CAISEAGLAVTGELFF. DNA for the CDR3: TGTGCCATCAGTGAGGCGGGACTAGCGGTTACCGGGGAGCTGTTTTTT.

The chain combines TRBV5-1 with TRBJ2-7, with D perhaps TRBD1 (7 bases). There are 14 residues in the CDR3. Germline CDR1 SGHRS, CDR2 YFSETQ. Trimming left V 4 bases short and J 3 bases short, with 14 bases between. The CDR3, as DNA: TGCGCCAGCAGCGCGGGACAGAGTTACTACGAGCAGTACTTC. Translated, it gives CASSAGQSYYEQYF. The full variable domain, completed using reference TRBV5-1 and TRBJ2-7, is KAGVTQTPRYLIKTRGQQVTLSCSPISGHRSVSWYQQTPGQGLQFLFEYFSETQRNKGNFPGRFSGRQFSNSRSEMNVSTLELGDSALYLCASSAGQSYYEQYFGPGTRLTVT.

CDR3: CASSQTTGNQETQYF. CDR3 DNA: TGTGCCAGCAGCCAAACGACAGGGAACCAAGAGACCCAGTACTTC. This chain links TRBV7-9 with TRBJ2-5; 7 bases fit TRBD1. Trimming at V came to 5 bases and at J to 0 bases, leaving 6 bases not matched to a gene. This CDR3 is built from 15 residues. Looked up from germline, CDR1 is SEHNR and CDR2 is FQNEAQ (reference sequence).

The chain joins TRBV7-2 to TRBJ2-7; 9 nucleotides line up with TRBD2. Germline values: CDR1 SGHTA, CDR2 FQGNSA. V lost 4 bases to trimming and J lost 0 bases; unmatched junction nucleotides: 7. The CDR3 sequence is 16 residues long. This CDR3 is CASSSPIAGVSYEQYF. DNA of the CDR3: TGTGCCAGCAGCTCCCCCATAGCGGGAGTCTCCTACGAGCAGTACTTC.

The J gene is TRBJ2-2, the V gene TRBV19, with a tentative D call TRBD2 (6 bases). The V end lost 5 bases, the J end lost 2 bases, and 15 bases lay between the germline ends. The CDR3 is 16 residues long. Germline V CDR1 and CDR2: LNHDA, SQIVND (reference sequence). In nucleotides, the CDR3 is TGTGCCAGTAGTGACCGGCAGGGAGGAAACACCGGGGAGCTGTTTTTT. This translates into CASSDRQGGNTGELFF.

This rearrangement joins TRBV4-2 to TRBJ2-6; a weak D match, TRBD1 (5 bases). V lost 0 bases and J 4 bases, leaving 10 bases between the germline ends. Germline V gives CDR1 LGHNA, CDR2 YNFKEQ. CDR3 length equals 16 residues. This chain's CDR3 is CASSQDEGAGANVLTF. CDR3 in DNA: TGTGCCAGCAGCCAAGATGAAGGGGCGGGGGCCAACGTCCTGACTTTC.